The sequence of this T cell receptor (beta chain) was determined in a study of T cell responses to AZD1222 COVID-19 vaccine. Study-level points and caveats: The study reported that nearly half of spike-specific TCRs target unmutated variant regions. Sampled repertoires all dated from after the peak T cell response. Donors, mostly white British, included more females; clonal diversity was possibly underestimated. Following two doses of AZD1222, Spike-specific TCR breadth and depth rose.

Data came from immunoSEQ multiplex PCR; TCRdb stores just in-frame clones and leaves some out. The table lists roughly 170,000 clones, roughly 92% of them singletons, with roughly 1.7% in the top ten. This clone was observed once. The antigen remains unidentified. CDR1 and CDR2 (germline): MNHEY, SVGEGT. This CDR3 comprises 13 residues. The germline V and J ends were trimmed by 6 bases and 0 bases, with 8 bases remaining between them. This sequence was found in an adult who received the AZD1222 COVID-19 vaccine. This chain connects TRBV6-2 or TRBV6-3 to TRBJ1-1; TRBD1 might be the D (6 bases). Material: peripheral blood, obtained 28 days after the second AZD1222 dose. As DNA, the CDR3 is TGTGCCAGCAGCCAGGGGTTGAACACTGAAGCTTTCTTT. Translated, it gives CASSQGLNTEAFF.